Presented here are 30 T cell receptor beta chains from one specimen sequenced in a study of blood T cell repertoires in COVID-19. Using immunoSEQ multiplex PCR, the repertoire was profiled, and TCRdb retains in-frame clones only, with some absent. The sample shows 200,000 to 250,000 clones, roughly four fifths of them seen only once. The material sequenced was peripheral blood. These receptors were obtained from a woman of 80 years or more with COVID-19, enrolled during active disease.

This clone has a single count. The chain links TRBV11-2 to TRBJ1-5, with no clear D. Trimming left V 2 bases short and J 2 bases short, with 7 bases between. This CDR3 is built from 14 residues. CDR1 and CDR2 from the germline V gene are SGHAT and FQNNGV. The CDR3 DNA sequence: TGTGCCAGCAGCTTAAGCAGCGGCAATCAGCCCCAGCATTTT. Amino acid sequence: CASSLSSGNQPQHF. The entire variable domain, with the rest obtained from reference TRBV11-2 and TRBJ1-5, is as follows: EAGVAQSPRYKIIEKRQSVAFWCNPISGHATLYWYQQILGQGPKLLIQFQNNGVVDDSQLPKDRFSAERLKGVDSTLKIQPAKLEDSAVYLCASSLSSGNQPQHFGDGTRLSIL.

The rearrangement links TRBV6-5 to TRBJ2-5, with 8 bases aligning to TRBD2. The CDR3 sequence is 14 residues long. Per germline, CDR1 MNHEY and CDR2 SVGAGI. Unmatched junction bases numbered 5, after V lost 7 bases and J lost 1 base. The CDR3 DNA is TGTGCCAGCAAGGCGGGGGGTTTCCAAGAGACCCAGTACTTC. It is translated as CASKAGGFQETQYF.

J is TRBJ2-3 and V is TRBV2; D remains unclear. Germline values: CDR1 SNHLY, CDR2 FYNNEI. Trimming cost V 4 bases and J 5 bases, with 4 bases left between them. The CDR3 covers 11 residues. This CDR3 is CASSVLDTQYF. The CDR3 DNA reads TGTGCCAGCAGTGTCTTAGATACGCAGTATTTT. The full variable domain, rest sourced from reference TRBV2 and TRBJ2-3, is EPEVTQTPSHQVTQMGQEVILRCVPISNHLYFYWYRQILGQKVEFLVSFYNNEISEKSEIFDDQFSVERPDGSNFTLKIRSTKLEDSAMYFCASSVLDTQYFGPGTRLTVL.

This clone was recorded once. This chain links TRBV28 with TRBJ1-2; unclear D gene. The V and J ends lost 8 bases and 5 bases respectively, with 12 bases between them. The CDR3 extends over 12 amino acids. Germline V CDR1 and CDR2: MDHEN, SYDVKM. The CDR3 here is CASSLLSYGYTF. The CDR3 nucleotides read TGTGCCAGCTCTCTTCTCAGTTATGGCTACACCTTC.

The V and J genes are TRBV5-1 and TRBJ1-4, with a tentative D call TRBD1 (5 bases). The V end lost 0 bases, the J end lost 5 bases, and 14 bases lay between the germline ends. The CDR3 runs to 16 residues. CDR1 and CDR2 (germline): SGHRS, YFSETQ. The chain's CDR3 is CASSLALGGLNEKLFF. The CDR3 nucleotides read TGCGCCAGCAGCTTGGCCCTCGGGGGTTTGAATGAAAAACTGTTTTTT.

V usage is TRBV6-5 and J usage is TRBJ1-5; TRBD1 matches 7 bases. Per germline, CDR1 MNHEY and CDR2 SVGAGI. The CDR3 covers 14 residues. V shed 7 bases, J shed 3 bases, and the junction held 6 bases outside the gene matches. The CDR3 here is CASTTGDPNQPQHF. CDR3 DNA: TGTGCCAGCACCACAGGGGATCCCAATCAGCCCCAGCATTTT.

The chain carries TRBV12-3 or TRBV12-4 and TRBJ1-1, with D uncertain. Between the trimmed V and J ends, which lost 3 bases and 1 base, there was a span of 6 bases. CDR3 length: 13 residues. The CDR3 nucleotides are TGTGCCAGCAGTTTGGAGGGGAACACTGAAGCTTTCTTT. Encoded protein: CASSLEGNTEAFF.

This clone was seen repeatedly, ten times or more. This rearrangement joins TRBV7-2 to TRBJ2-1; weak D call: TRBD1 (5 bases). Trimming stripped 5 bases from V and 0 bases from J, with 11 bases between. The length of the CDR3 is 15 residues. The germline gives CDR1 SGHTA, CDR2 FQGNSA. CDR3 sequence (DNA): TGTGCCAGCAGCGGGGCACCCAGCTCCTACAATGAGCAGTTCTTC. Encoded protein: CASSGAPSSYNEQFF.

This sequence joins TRBV10-3 and TRBJ1-6, with D possibly TRBD1 on 5 matching bases. Germline CDR1 and CDR2: ENHRY and SYGVKD. The CDR3 is 16 residues long. The ends were cut back, 8 bases at V and 0 bases at J, with 14 bases in the middle. CDR3 nucleotide sequence: TGTGCCATCGCAAGGGGAGGGGACTCCTATAATTCACCCCTCCACTTT. Translating gives CAIARGGDSYNSPLHF.

The V gene is TRBV28, the J gene TRBJ1-2; the D gene is possibly TRBD1 (5 bases). Germline V CDR1 and CDR2: MDHEN, SYDVKM. This CDR3 contains 14 residues. The V and J ends lost 3 bases and 7 bases respectively, with 15 bases between them. The CDR3 DNA follows: TGTGCCAGCAGTTTCTCAGGGTGGAAGGCTGGCTACACCTTC. It is translated as CASSFSGWKAGYTF.

The chain links TRBV27 to TRBJ1-5; D ambiguous. This CDR3 is 15 amino acids long. Trimming shortened V by 2 bases and J by 0 bases, and 8 bases separated the two germline ends. Germline CDR1 MNHEY, CDR2 SMNVEV (reference sequence). DNA for the CDR3: TGTGCCAGCAGTTTAAGTGAGCTTAGCAATCAGCCCCAGCATTTT. Translating gives CASSLSELSNQPQHF.

The table lists this clone with a few counts. J is TRBJ2-2 and V is TRBV10-1; D is undetermined. The CDR3 contains 13 residues. Germline V gene lookup returns CDR1 WNHNN and CDR2 SYGVQD (reference sequence). The V and J ends lost 3 bases and 4 bases respectively, with 6 bases between them. The CDR3 loop is CASSEQSTGELFF. As DNA, the CDR3 is TGCGCCAGCAGTGAACAGAGCACCGGGGAGCTGTTTTTT.

A word on this clone: The junction departs from the called germline gene at one end, perhaps through a read error. The J gene is TRBJ2-1, the V gene TRBV7-7; possible D gene TRBD2, 5 bases. CDR1 and CDR2 (germline): SSHAT, FNYEAQ (reference sequence). This CDR3 has 15 amino acids. The DNA of the CDR3 is TGTGCTAGCAGCTTAGCGTACCAGGTTGGGAATGAGCAGTTCTTC. Encoded protein: CASSLAYQVGNEQFF.

The chain joins TRBV27 to TRBJ2-1; possibly TRBD2 for D (5 bases). CDR3 length: 15 amino acids. Per the germline V gene, CDR1 is MNHEY and CDR2 is SMNVEV (reference sequence). Deletions cut 3 bases from V and 3 bases from J, with 12 bases between. CDR3 nucleotide sequence: TGTGCCAGCAGTTTTGATGGAGGCTTCTACAATGAGCAGTTCTTC. This codes for CASSFDGGFYNEQFF.

This chain links TRBV18 with TRBJ2-1, with D possibly TRBD2 on 6 matching bases. Per germline, CDR1 KGHSH and CDR2 LQKENI. This CDR3 has 13 residues. V lost 3 bases and J lost 9, with 12 bases in between. For the CDR3, the DNA is TGTGCCAGCTCACCCCCGGAGGGAGGTGAGCAGTTCTTC. Its protein is CASSPPEGGEQFF.

The chain combines TRBV4-2 with TRBJ1-1; 8 nucleotides align to TRBD1. This CDR3 has 17 amino acids. Unmatched junction bases numbered 10, after V lost 3 bases and J lost 1 base. Germline CDR1 reads LGHNA; CDR2 reads YNFKEQ. The DNA of the CDR3 is TGTGCCAGCAGCCACGCGACAGGGGTATTGGGGAACACTGAAGCTTTCTTT. It is translated as CASSHATGVLGNTEAFF.

J is TRBJ1-2 and V is TRBV23-1; D not resolved. TRBV23-1 is sorted into the ORF group, with uncertain function. There are 15 residues in the CDR3. Trimming removed 0 bases at V and 0 bases at J, with 8 bases between. CDR3 nucleotides: TGCGCCAGCAGTCAATCGGTAGTCACTAACTATGGCTACACCTTC. Translation gives CASSQSVVTNYGYTF.

The rearrangement uses TRBV5-1 and TRBJ1-2; 10 nucleotides align to TRBD1. After removal of 0 bases from V and 5 bases from J, the junction contained 10 bases not matched to a gene. The CDR3 runs 17 residues. Looked up from germline, CDR1 is SGHRS and CDR2 is YFSETQ. CDR3 sequence reads: CASSLVLPGQGWYGYTF. In DNA, the CDR3 is TGCGCCAGCAGCTTGGTCCTGCCGGGACAGGGGTGGTATGGCTACACCTTC.

This clone was detected only once. The chain employs TRBV6-5 and TRBJ1-6; weak D call: TRBD1 (5 bases). Germline loops: CDR1 MNHEY, CDR2 SVGAGI. Between the trimmed V and J ends, which lost 4 bases and 8 bases, there was a span of 15 bases. The length of the CDR3 is 15 residues. CDR3 in amino acids: CASSSVGPSHSPLHF. DNA for the CDR3: TGTGCCAGCAGTTCCGTGGGGCCGAGCCATTCACCCCTCCACTTT.

Notes on this clone: The identical CDR3 is also encoded by other nucleotide sequences in the sample. The V and J genes are TRBV6-5 and TRBJ1-5; 10 nucleotides line up with TRBD1. Trimming took 7 bases from V and 4 from J; bases not matched to a gene: 1. Germline CDR1 is MNHEY and CDR2 is SVGAGI. The CDR3 length is 13 residues. CDR3 nucleotide sequence: TGTGCCAGCACGGGACAGGGGAATCAGCCCCAGCATTTT. This gives the protein CASTGQGNQPQHF.

The rearrangement links TRBV11-3 to TRBJ1-1; D unclear. The CDR3 consists of 17 residues. The germline V gene has CDR1 SGHNT and CDR2 YENEEA. V was shortened by 1 base and J by 1 base, with 16 bases between the two germline ends. CDR3 amino acids: CASSLGSRHMSNTEAFF. CDR3 in DNA: TGTGCCAGCAGCTTAGGATCCCGACACATGTCGAACACTGAAGCTTTCTTT.

The CDR3 nucleotides are TGTGCCAGCAGTTTAGTTGGGACAGTTGAGTTCTTC. Translating gives CASSLVGTVEFF. The rearrangement joins TRBV28 to TRBJ2-1; TRBD1 agrees at 7 bases. V was clipped by 2 bases and J by 14 bases; unmatched bases: 6. The V gene's germline CDR1 is MDHEN and CDR2 SYDVKM. This CDR3 has 12 amino acids.

This clone was recorded only once. The V call is TRBV18, the J call TRBJ1-1, with 11 positions matching TRBD1. Germline CDR1 KGHSH, CDR2 LQKENI. The ends lost 0 bases at V and 10 bases at J; junction bases unmatched: 7. The CDR3 runs 15 residues. CDR3 loop: CASSPPGQGDLTAFF. The CDR3 DNA is TGTGCCAGCTCACCACCGGGACAGGGGGACCTGACAGCTTTCTTT.

V gene TRBV14 combines with J gene TRBJ1-2; D perhaps matches TRBD1 (5 bases). Per germline, CDR1 SGHDN and CDR2 FVKESK. The germline V and J ends were trimmed by 1 base and 8 bases, with 11 bases remaining between them. There are 13 residues in the CDR3. The CDR3 DNA reads as TGTGCCAGCAGCCAAGGACAGTTGGTCGGCTACACCTTC. This translates into CASSQGQLVGYTF.

There are a few counts of this clone. The V gene is TRBV28, the J gene TRBJ1-1; D not resolved. Germline V lookup: CDR1 MDHEN, CDR2 SYDVKM. Trimming took off 1 base at V and 6 bases at J, with 9 bases between the two ends. The CDR3 has 13 residues. Here the CDR3 DNA reads TGTGCCAGCAGTTTATCCAATCCAGCTGAAGCTTTCTTT. Translated, it gives CASSLSNPAEAFF.

Notes on this clone: The junction departs from germline at one end; a sequencing error may be responsible. V gene TRBV10-2 combines with J gene TRBJ2-3; 10 positions agree with TRBD1. Germline loops: CDR1 WSHSY, CDR2 SAAADI. CDR3 length: 12 residues. The CDR3 DNA reads as TGCGCCAGCAGTGACCCGGGACAGGGGACACATTTT. Encoded protein: CASSDPGQGTHF.

The chain joins TRBV18 to TRBJ1-6, with a tentative D call TRBD1 (6 bases). Germline CDR1 reads KGHSH; CDR2 reads LQKENI. The ends were cut back, 2 bases at V and 9 bases at J, with 17 bases in the middle. This CDR3 is built from 16 residues. DNA of the CDR3: TGTGCCAGCTCACCAAAGGACAGCCTCAGCGGTTCACCCCTCCACTTT. It translates to CASSPKDSLSGSPLHF. Drawing the rest from reference TRBV18 and TRBJ1-6, the complete variable domain is NAGVMQNPRHLVRRRGQEARLRCSPMKGHSHVYWYRQLPEEGLKFMVYLQKENIIDESGMPKERFSAEFPKEGPSILRIQQVVRGDSAAYFCASSPKDSLSGSPLHFGNGTRLTVT.

The chain links TRBV5-1 to TRBJ1-6, with D perhaps TRBD1 (6 bases). V was pared by 0 bases and J by 3 bases, with 7 bases between. Germline V gene sequence: CDR1 SGHRS, CDR2 YFSETQ. The CDR3 sequence is 15 residues long. The CDR3 is CASSLAQGYNSPLHF. The CDR3 nucleotides read TGCGCCAGCAGCTTGGCACAGGGCTATAATTCACCCCTCCACTTT.

This chain uses TRBV7-3 with TRBJ1-3; a weak D match, TRBD1 (6 bases). The CDR3 is 14 residues long. Germline V lookup: CDR1 SGHTA, CDR2 FQGTGA. V lost 5 bases and J lost 0, with 8 bases in between. The DNA for the CDR3 is TGTGCCAGCAGCCAAGGGGGCTCTGGAAACACCATATATTTT. Translating it yields CASSQGGSGNTIYF.

The rearrangement joins TRBV3-1 (or the pseudogene TRBV3-2) to TRBJ2-7; 11 bases line up with TRBD2. The germline V gene encodes CDR1 LGHDT and CDR2 YNNKEL (reference sequence). Trimming removed 4 bases from V and 2 bases from J; junction bases left unmatched: 13. The CDR3 consists of 18 residues. This chain's CDR3 is CASSPATSGKRAAYEQYF. CDR3 DNA sequence: TGTGCCAGCAGCCCCGCGACTAGCGGGAAGCGGGCCGCCTACGAGCAGTACTTC.